The 6 T cell receptor beta chains in this list originate from one sample, sequenced in a study of shared clonotypes between healthy human individuals. Repertoires were generated with immunoSEQ multiplex PCR, while TCRdb's copy carries only in-frame clones and drops some. The sample has about 1.1 million clones; about 80% are singletons. Input material: memory CD4+ T cells from PBMCs. Subset specified: CD45RA-negative fraction. The receptors here all came from a man between 18 and 29 years old in good health. Some clones in this sample may be carry-over from other donors' samples.

V is TRBV7-2 and J is TRBJ2-7; TRBD2 matches at 8 bases. V shed 5 bases, J shed 6 bases, and the junction held 3 bases outside the gene matches. Germline-derived CDR1 and CDR2 are SGHTA and FQGNSA. The CDR3 sequence is 12 residues long. CDR3 sequence reads: CASSVREGEQYF. The DNA of the CDR3 is TGTGCCAGCAGCGTCCGGGAGGGCGAGCAGTACTTC.

This clone was picked up one time. This chain connects TRBV5-1 to TRBJ1-2, with 9 bases identical to TRBD1. The CDR3 covers 16 residues. The germline gives CDR1 SGHRS, CDR2 YFSETQ. With 2 bases clipped from V and 5 bases from J, the junction kept 10 bases outside the gene matches. CDR3 in DNA: TGCGCCAGCAGCTTACGAACAGGGGGCGAGTTGTATGGCTACACCTTC. It specifies CASSLRTGGELYGYTF.

This clone was seen a handful of times. This rearrangement joins TRBV18 to TRBJ2-1; the D gene could be TRBD1 or TRBD2 (5 bases each). Per the germline V gene, CDR1 is KGHSH and CDR2 is LQKENI. CDR3 size: 14 residues. Trimming cost V 6 bases and J 10 bases, with 19 bases left between them. CDR3 protein: CASSPGPVGREQFF. CDR3 nucleotide sequence: TGTGCCAGCTCTCCGGGACCTGTTGGGCGGGAGCAGTTCTTC.

V and J are TRBV10-1 and TRBJ2-7, with 10 positions matching TRBD2. CDR3 length: 13 amino acids. Germline V gives CDR1 WNHNN, CDR2 SYGVQD (reference sequence). V lost 5 bases and J lost 5; bases outside the gene matches: 3. CDR3 loop: CASSLAGDDEQYF. CDR3 DNA: TGCGCCAGCAGTCTAGCGGGAGATGACGAGCAGTACTTC.

Concerning this clone itself: Other nucleotide sequences in the sample specify the same CDR3. This chain uses TRBV13 with TRBJ1-1; 7 nucleotides align to TRBD1. With V trimmed by 3 bases and J by 4 bases, 11 bases remained unmatched. CDR3 size: 16 residues. CDR1 and CDR2 from the germline V gene are PRHDT and FYEKMQ (reference sequence). The CDR3 sequence is CASSFVGGAGSTEAFF. As DNA, the CDR3 is TGTGCCAGCAGCTTCGTAGGGGGCGCAGGGAGCACTGAAGCTTTCTTT. Together with reference TRBV13 and TRBJ1-1, the CDR3 gives the full variable domain: AAGVIQSPRHLIKEKRETATLKCYPIPRHDTVYWYQQGPGQDPQFLISFYEKMQSDKGSIPDRFSAQQFSDYHSELNMSSLELGDSALYFCASSFVGGAGSTEAFFGQGTRLTVV.

The CDR3 is CASSFGGSGNTIYF. The CDR3, as DNA: TGTGCCAGCAGCTTCGGGGGGTCTGGAAACACCATATATTTT. This chain uses TRBV7-9 with TRBJ1-3, with D tentatively TRBD1 (5 bases). Germline V gives CDR1 SEHNR, CDR2 FQNEAQ (reference sequence). This CDR3 has 14 amino acids. Trimming removed 3 bases at V and 1 base at J, with 7 bases between.